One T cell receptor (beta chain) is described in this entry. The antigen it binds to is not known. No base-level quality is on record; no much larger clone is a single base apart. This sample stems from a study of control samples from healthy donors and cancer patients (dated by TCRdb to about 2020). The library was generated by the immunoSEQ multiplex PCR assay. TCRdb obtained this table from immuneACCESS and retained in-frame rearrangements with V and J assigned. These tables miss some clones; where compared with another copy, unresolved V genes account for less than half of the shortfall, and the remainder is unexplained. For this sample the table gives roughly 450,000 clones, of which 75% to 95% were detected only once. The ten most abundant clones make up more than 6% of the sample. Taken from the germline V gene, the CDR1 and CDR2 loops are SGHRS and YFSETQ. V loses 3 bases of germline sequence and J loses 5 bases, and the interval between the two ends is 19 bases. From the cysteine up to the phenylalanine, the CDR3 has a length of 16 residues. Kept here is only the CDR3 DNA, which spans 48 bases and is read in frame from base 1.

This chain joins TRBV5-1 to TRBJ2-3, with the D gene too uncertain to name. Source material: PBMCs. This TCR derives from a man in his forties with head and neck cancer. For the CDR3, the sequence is CASSSSPSTKRDTQYF. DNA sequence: TGCGCCAGCAGCTCGAGTCCCTCAACAAAGAGAGATACGCAGTATTTT.